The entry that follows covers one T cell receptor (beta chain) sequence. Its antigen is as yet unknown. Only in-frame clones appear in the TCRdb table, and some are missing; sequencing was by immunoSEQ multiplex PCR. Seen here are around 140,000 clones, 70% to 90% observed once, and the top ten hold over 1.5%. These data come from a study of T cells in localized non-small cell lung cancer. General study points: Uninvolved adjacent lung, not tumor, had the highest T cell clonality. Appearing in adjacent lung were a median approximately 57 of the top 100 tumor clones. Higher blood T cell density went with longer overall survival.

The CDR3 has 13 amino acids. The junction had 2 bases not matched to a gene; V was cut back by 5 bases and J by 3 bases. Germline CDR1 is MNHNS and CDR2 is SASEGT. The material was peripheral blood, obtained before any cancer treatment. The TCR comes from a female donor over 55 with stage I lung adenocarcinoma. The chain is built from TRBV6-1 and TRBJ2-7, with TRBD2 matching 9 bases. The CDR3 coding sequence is TGTGCCAGCAGTTTGCGGGAGGGCTACGAGCAGTACTTC. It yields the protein CASSLREGYEQYF.